This is a list of T cell receptor beta chains from one sample in a study of identical twins. Each CDR3 protein is one row after TCRdb ran MiXCR on the 5' RACE reads. The sample records more than 1.5 million distinct CDR3 sequences, 25% to 35% being singletons. The sample taken for sequencing was cord blood. All receptors come from a newborn girl in good health. Both conserved end residues are part of each CDR3. A D gene is named only where the DNA matches it firmly. The size of a clone is reported for some rows only, either as once, few or many, or as a class for expanded clones.

>TRBV24-1|-|-|TRBJ2-3
CATRSGGLTDTQYF
TGTGCCACCAGATCAGGGGGACTCACAGATACGCAGTATTTT
>TRBV6-5|-|-|TRBJ2-1
CASRLAAGGPYNEQFF
TGTGCCAGCAGGCTTGCTGCTGGCGGACCCTACAATGAGCAGTTCTTC
>TRBV4-2|-|few|TRBJ1-4
CASSPGQSTTTNEKLFF
TGTGCCAGCAGCCCCGGACAGTCTACAACAACTAATGAAAAACTGTTTTTT
>TRBV4-1|-|-|TRBJ2-3
CASSQEEADTQYF
TGCGCCAGCAGCCAAGAAGAGGCAGATACGCAGTATTTT
>TRBV5-1|-|few|TRBJ2-5
CASSAGREETQYF
TGCGCCAGCAGCGCTGGAAGGGAAGAGACCCAGTACTTC
>TRBV12-3/TRBV12-4|-|-|TRBJ2-3
CASSARGFGTDTQYF
TGTGCCAGCAGTGCCCGGGGGTTTGGCACAGATACGCAGTATTTT
>TRBV11-2|-|few|TRBJ2-5
CASSLEVTVQETQYF
TGTGCCAGCAGCTTAGAGGTAACGGTCCAAGAGACCCAGTACTTC
>TRBV13|-|-|TRBJ1-1
CASSSRLYLNTEAFF
TGTGCCAGCAGCTCCCGCTTATACCTTAACACTGAAGCTTTCTTT
>TRBV18|-|few|TRBJ1-2
CASSPETDYGYTF
TGTGCCAGCTCACCAGAGACAGACTATGGCTACACCTTC
>TRBV12-3/TRBV12-4|-|-|TRBJ2-3
CASSRESDTQYF
TGTGCCAGCAGTCGGGAGTCAGATACGCAGTATTTT
>TRBV28|TRBD1|few|TRBJ1-6
CASIPGGYNSPLHF
TGTGCCAGCATCCCAGGGGGCTATAATTCACCCCTCCACTTT
>TRBV4-1|TRBD2|few|TRBJ2-1
CASSQDPLAGVPNEQFF
TGCGCCAGCAGCCAAGATCCGCTAGCGGGAGTTCCCAATGAGCAGTTCTTC
>TRBV20-1|-|-|TRBJ1-4
CSASHLQSTNEKLFF
TGCAGTGCTAGCCACCTACAGTCAACTAATGAAAAACTGTTTTTT
>TRBV2|-|few|TRBJ2-5
CASSEEALGRLRTQYF
TGTGCCAGCAGTGAGGAGGCTTTGGGGAGACTTAGGACCCAGTACTTC
>TRBV20-1|TRBD2|-|TRBJ2-1
CSATLTSGASYNEQFF
TGCAGTGCTACCCTAACTAGCGGGGCGTCCTACAATGAGCAGTTCTTC
>TRBV12-3/TRBV12-4|TRBD1|-|TRBJ1-1
CASSLDRIYTEAFF
TGTGCTAGCAGCCTGGACAGGATATACACTGAAGCTTTCTTT
>TRBV6-5|TRBD1|-|TRBJ1-1
CASTALQGQLGTNTEAFF
TGTGCCAGCACTGCACTCCAGGGACAGCTGGGGACGAACACTGAAGCTTTCTTT
>TRBV6-5|-|many|TRBJ2-1
CASAWGNEQFF
TGTGCCAGCGCATGGGGCAATGAGCAGTTCTTC
>TRBV2|-|-|TRBJ2-7
CASRQEAVKTQYF
TGTGCCAGCAGGCAAGAAGCGGTGAAGACTCAGTACTTC
>TRBV20-1|TRBD1|-|TRBJ1-2
CSAREKGNRGYGYTF
TGCAGTGCTAGAGAGAAGGGAAACAGGGGCTATGGCTACACCTTC
>TRBV20-1|-|-|TRBJ2-4
CSASGMGQYF
TGCAGTGCTAGCGGTATGGGGCAGTACTTC
>TRBV20-1|-|once|TRBJ2-1
CSADRPYEQFF
TGCAGTGCTGACAGGCCCTACGAGCAGTTCTTC
>TRBV28|-|few|TRBJ1-1
CASSPDRKAFF
TGTGCCAGCAGCCCCGACAGAAAAGCTTTCTTT
>TRBV27|TRBD1|-|TRBJ2-5
CASSLRNRGQETQYF
TGTGCCAGCAGTTTAAGGAACAGGGGCCAAGAGACCCAGTACTTC
>TRBV28|-|-|TRBJ1-5
CASSRTTPSNQPQHF
TGTGCCAGCAGCCGTACGACACCTAGCAATCAGCCCCAGCATTTT